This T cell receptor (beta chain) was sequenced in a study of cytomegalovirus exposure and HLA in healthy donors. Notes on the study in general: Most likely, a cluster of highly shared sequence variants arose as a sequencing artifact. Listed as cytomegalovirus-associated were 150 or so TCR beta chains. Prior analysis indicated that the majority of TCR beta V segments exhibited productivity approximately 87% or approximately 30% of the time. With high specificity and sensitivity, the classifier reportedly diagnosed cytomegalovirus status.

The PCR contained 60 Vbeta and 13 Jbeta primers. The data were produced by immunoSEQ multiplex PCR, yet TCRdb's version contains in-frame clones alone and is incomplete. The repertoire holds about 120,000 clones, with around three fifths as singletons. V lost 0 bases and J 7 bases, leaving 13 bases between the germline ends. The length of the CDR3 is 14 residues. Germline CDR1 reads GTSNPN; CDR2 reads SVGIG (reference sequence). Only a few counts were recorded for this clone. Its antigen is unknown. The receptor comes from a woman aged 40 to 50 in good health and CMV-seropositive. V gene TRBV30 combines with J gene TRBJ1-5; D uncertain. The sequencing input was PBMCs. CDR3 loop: CAWSVDEGPQPQHF. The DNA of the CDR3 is TGTGCCTGGAGTGTAGACGAGGGCCCCCAGCCCCAGCATTTT.